This T cell receptor beta chain was identified in a study of cytomegalovirus exposure and HLA in healthy donors. Findings and caveats of the study: Later on, analysis showed that most CMV-associated TCR beta chains appeared to be HLA-restricted. The classifier reportedly diagnosed cytomegalovirus status with high sensitivity and specificity.

60 Vbeta and 13 Jbeta primers were used in PCR. Assay: immunoSEQ multiplex PCR; the TCRdb copy retains only in-frame clones and omits some. The data contain about 140,000 clones, roughly three quarters of them singletons. Worth noting for this clone: Its antigen is undetermined.

The CDR3 totals 14 residues. After removal of 4 bases from V and 7 bases from J, the junction contained 8 bases not matched to a gene. CDR1 GTSNPN and CDR2 SVGIG come from the germline V gene (reference sequence). Sequences were obtained from PBMCs. The V call is TRBV30, the J call TRBJ2-3; 10 nucleotides line up with TRBD2. The sequence came from a man between 25 and 39 years old in good health and CMV-seronegative. The CDR3 DNA is TGTGCCTGGACGACCGGGACTAGCGTGAATACGCAGTATTTT. This translates into CAWTTGTSVNTQYF.